This is a list of T cell receptor beta chains from one sample in a study of breast tumors, draining lymph nodes, adjacent tissues. TCRdb passed the multiplex PCR reads through MiXCR, listing each CDR3 protein once. The table records about 12,000 distinct CDR3 sequences, just over 70% of them present only once. The specimen was tumor-adjacent breast tissue. These receptors came from a female donor with breast cancer. Some clones in this sample may be carry-over from other donors' samples. The CDR3 runs from the conserved cysteine through the conserved F or W. A D gene is named only where the DNA matches it firmly. Clone sizes are given selectively: once, few, many, or a class where the clone is expanded.

clone_size j_call d_call v_call cdr3_aa cdr3_nt
NA TRBJ2-7 TRBD2 TRBV9 CASSPGLASSYEQYF TGTGCCAGCAGCCCAGGACTAGCCTCCTCCTACGAGCAGTACTTC
NA TRBJ2-7 NA TRBV20-1 CSARITGLEQYF TGCAGTGCCAGAATTACAGGGCTCGAGCAGTACTTC
NA TRBJ2-5 NA TRBV29-1 CSVEGGGLGETQYF TGCAGCGTTGAAGGTGGGGGATTAGGAGAGACCCAGTACTTC
NA TRBJ2-5 TRBD2 TRBV5-5 CASSSLLRETTETQYF TGTGCCAGCAGCTCCCTCCTGCGGGAGACTACAGAGACCCAGTACTTC
NA TRBJ1-5 NA TRBV7-9 CASSPAGSSNQPQHF TGTGCCAGCAGCCCAGCTGGGTCTAGCAATCAGCCCCAGCATTTT
few TRBJ1-2 TRBD1 TRBV29-1 CSVDRQGGGYTF TGCAGCGTTGACAGACAGGGTGGTGGCTACACCTTC
NA TRBJ1-2 NA TRBV2 CASSDSGNYGYTF TGTGCCAGCAGTGACAGTGGAAACTATGGCTACACCTTC
once TRBJ2-1 NA TRBV9 CASSVGGVEQFF TGTGCCAGCAGCGTAGGGGGAGTTGAGCAGTTCTTC
once TRBJ1-5 NA TRBV4-1 CASSLQNAGANQPQHF TGCGCCAGCAGCCTCCAAAACGCAGGGGCCAATCAGCCCCAGCATTTT
NA TRBJ2-1 TRBD1 TRBV7-3 CASSSGQGPLNEQFF TGTGCCAGCAGCTCGGGACAGGGGCCCCTCAATGAGCAGTTCTTC
NA TRBJ2-7 NA TRBV6-6 CASSSDLLSYEQYF TGTGCCAGCAGTTCCGACTTGCTCTCCTACGAGCAGTACTTC
medium-sized TRBJ2-7 TRBD1 TRBV20-1 CSAPPGTGDREQYF TGCAGTGCCCCTCCCGGGACAGGGGACCGCGAGCAGTACTTC
NA TRBJ2-7 NA TRBV9 CASSVQVGVSYEQYF TGTGCCAGCAGCGTTCAGGTCGGCGTGAGCTACGAGCAGTACTTC
NA TRBJ2-3 NA TRBV19 CASSMERAGTDTQYF TGTGCCAGTAGCATGGAGAGAGCTGGCACAGATACGCAGTATTTT
NA TRBJ2-1 TRBD2 TRBV15 CATSRVGGSNEQFF TGTGCCACCAGCAGAGTGGGCGGGAGCAATGAGCAGTTCTTC
NA TRBJ2-5 TRBD2 TRBV29-1 CSVEREGETHYF TGCAGCGTTGAGCGGGAGGGCGAGACCCACTACTTC
NA TRBJ2-3 TRBD1 TRBV5-1 CASRALGTGIDTQYF TGCGCCAGCAGGGCATTGGGGACAGGGATAGATACGCAGTATTTT
NA TRBJ2-1 TRBD2 TRBV25-1 CASSDSTGTSFRNEQFF TGTGCCAGCAGCGACTCAACCGGGACTAGCTTTCGGAATGAGCAGTTCTTC
NA TRBJ1-2 NA TRBV24-1 CATSDPDRNYGYTF TGTGCCACCAGTGACCCCGACAGGAACTATGGCTACACCTTC
NA TRBJ2-3 NA TRBV5-1 CASSLMTSMTSTDTQYF TGCGCCAGCAGCTTGATGACGTCTATGACTAGCACAGATACGCAGTATTTT
NA TRBJ1-6 TRBD1 TRBV20-1 CSARRTGVNSPLHF TGCAGTGCTAGGCGGACAGGTGTGAATTCACCCCTCCACTTT
once TRBJ2-5 TRBD2 TRBV29-1 CSVEGKRGTTQYF TGCAGCGTTGAAGGCAAGCGGGGCACTACCCAGTACTTC
NA TRBJ2-3 NA TRBV12-3/TRBV12-4 CASSLNSDTQYF TGTGCCAGCAGTTTAAATTCAGATACGCAGTATTTT
NA TRBJ2-2 TRBD2 TRBV11-3 CASSTAETGGGELFF TGTGCCAGCAGCACCGCCGAAACGGGGGGCGGGGAGCTGTTTTTT
medium-sized TRBJ2-7 TRBD1 TRBV7-9 CASRDRESYEQYF TGTGCCAGCCGGGACAGGGAGTCCTACGAGCAGTACTTC
NA TRBJ2-5 NA TRBV27 CASSPNQETQYF TGTGCCAGCAGTCCCAATCAAGAGACCCAGTACTTC
NA TRBJ2-2 NA TRBV7-9 CANSTHLSGGGTGELFF TGTGCCAACAGCACTCATCTGTCAGGGGGGGGTACCGGGGAGCTGTTTTTT
many TRBJ2-5 TRBD2 TRBV20-1 CSAIPTSGRRQETQYF TGCAGTGCTATCCCCACTAGCGGGAGGCGCCAAGAGACCCAGTACTTC
NA TRBJ2-3 TRBD2 TRBV10-3 CATWEREATRSSTDTQYF TGTGCCACCTGGGAGCGGGAGGCCACTCGATCTAGCACAGATACGCAGTATTTT
many TRBJ1-5 NA TRBV6-6 CASSYFTVGQPQHF TGTGCCAGCAGTTACTTTACAGTTGGGCAGCCCCAGCATTTT
NA TRBJ2-7 NA TRBV30 CAWGEMYEQYF TGTGCCTGGGGAGAAATGTACGAGCAGTACTTC
NA TRBJ2-1 TRBD2 TRBV9 CASSGTSGWRSYNEQFF TGTGCCAGCAGCGGCACTAGCGGTTGGCGCTCCTACAATGAGCAGTTCTTC
NA TRBJ1-6 TRBD1 TRBV12-3/TRBV12-4 CASSPDRGDSPLHF TGTGCCAGCAGTCCCGACAGGGGGGATTCACCCCTCCACTTT
NA TRBJ2-3 TRBD2 TRBV15 CATKAGYRAGVILADTQYF TGTGCCACCAAAGCGGGGTACCGAGCGGGAGTGATTCTGGCGGATACGCAGTATTTT
few TRBJ2-1 TRBD2 TRBV7-2 CASSLGLAGSEQFF TGTGCCAGCAGCTTGGGACTAGCGGGAAGTGAGCAGTTCTTC
medium-sized TRBJ2-1 NA TRBV20-1 CSEASSYNEQFF TGCAGTGAAGCTAGCTCCTACAATGAGCAGTTCTTC
NA TRBJ2-2 NA TRBV5-1 CASSLLTPNTGELFF TGCGCCAGCAGCCTTCTAACGCCGAACACCGGGGAGCTGTTTTTT
NA TRBJ1-2 TRBD1 TRBV29-1 CSVDRGPYGYTF TGCAGCGTCGACAGGGGGCCTTATGGCTACACCTTC
few TRBJ2-5 TRBD2 TRBV9 CASSRRLAGDQETQYF TGTGCCAGCAGCCGTCGACTAGCGGGAGACCAAGAGACCCAGTACTTC
medium-sized TRBJ2-3 TRBD2 TRBV15 CATSRGLAGGTDTQYF TGTGCCACCAGCAGGGGACTAGCGGGAGGAACAGATACGCAGTATTTT
NA TRBJ2-7 NA TRBV10-3 CAISENYEQYF TGTGCCATCAGTGAGAACTACGAGCAGTACTTC
NA TRBJ2-7 TRBD2 TRBV20-1 CSARPGRAEQYF TGCAGTGCTAGGCCAGGGAGGGCTGAGCAGTACTTC
NA TRBJ2-1 NA TRBV12-3/TRBV12-4 CASSSPTSAHNEQFF TGTGCCAGCAGTTCCCCGACATCCGCCCACAATGAGCAGTTCTTC
NA TRBJ2-3 TRBD2 TRBV5-6 CASSLRTSGRAETDTQYF TGTGCCAGCAGCTTGCGGACTAGCGGGAGGGCGGAGACAGATACGCAGTATTTT
few TRBJ2-7 NA TRBV28 CASSYREEQYF TGTGCCAGCAGTTACAGGGAAGAGCAGTACTTC
medium-sized TRBJ2-7 NA TRBV5-1 CASSLEGILYEQYF TGCGCCAGCAGCTTGGAGGGAATCCTCTACGAGCAGTACTTC
NA TRBJ2-7 TRBD2 TRBV27 CASSLSAPLAGYTYEQYF TGTGCCAGCAGTTTATCGGCCCCACTAGCGGGATATACCTACGAGCAGTACTTC
many TRBJ2-7 NA TRBV6-2/TRBV6-3 CASSYSNFGLSYEQYF TGTGCCAGCAGTTACTCGAATTTCGGGCTCTCCTACGAGCAGTACTTC
NA TRBJ2-5 TRBD2 TRBV20-1 CSASSGSSQGETQYF TGCAGTGCCTCTAGCGGGAGTTCTCAAGGGGAGACCCAGTACTTC
few TRBJ2-7 TRBD2 TRBV12-3/TRBV12-4 CASSGLAGSYEQYF TGTGCCAGCAGCGGACTAGCGGGGTCCTACGAGCAGTACTTC
many TRBJ2-3 NA TRBV3-1 CASSHADTQYF TGTGCCAGCAGCCATGCAGATACGCAGTATTTT
NA TRBJ2-3 TRBD2 TRBV27 CASQLAASTDTQYF TGTGCCAGCCAGCTAGCGGCGAGCACAGATACGCAGTATTTT
NA TRBJ1-6 TRBD1 TRBV12-3/TRBV12-4 CASSRQGPYNSPLHF TGTGCCAGCAGTCGACAGGGACCCTATAATTCACCCCTCCACTTT
NA TRBJ2-5 NA TRBV7-9 CASSRRGGQETQYF TGTGCCAGCAGCCGCAGGGGGGGGCAAGAGACCCAGTACTTC
NA TRBJ2-5 TRBD1 TRBV2 CASSKQGDPETQYF TGTGCCAGCAGTAAACAGGGGGACCCAGAGACCCAGTACTTC
NA TRBJ2-7 NA TRBV7-2 CASSLDGTLYEQYF TGTGCCAGCAGCTTGGACGGGACATTATACGAGCAGTACTTC
NA TRBJ2-1 TRBD1 TRBV20-1 CSALRPGQVNEQSF TGCAGTGCTTTACGCCCCGGACAGGTGAATGAGCAGTCCTTC
NA TRBJ2-7 TRBD1 TRBV29-1 CSVGQGGGEQYF TGCAGCGTGGGACAGGGTGGGGGCGAGCAGTACTTC
NA TRBJ2-7 NA TRBV6-2/TRBV6-3 CASSDSSPYEQYF TGTGCCAGCTCGGACAGTTCACCCTACGAGCAGTACTTC